These 23 T cell receptor beta chains were all obtained from the same sample, sequenced in a study of blood T cells in healthy people across ages. Together with a sample-barcoded 5' primer, a J-beta primer mix was included in a second PCR lasting roughly 6 to 12 cycles. TCRdb reprocessed the 5' RACE reads with MiXCR, giving one entry per CDR3 protein. Found here are approximately 1.5 million distinct CDR3 sequences, approximately 43% of them singletons; the top ten hold about 4%. The specimen was blood. The receptor source for this set is a woman aged 18-29 years in good health.

This clonotype was counted only a few times. The gene calls are TRBV11-2 and TRBJ2-1; no reliable D call. This CDR3 is built from 13 residues. The germline V gene encodes CDR1 SGHAT and CDR2 FQNNGV. Trimming shortened V by 3 bases and J by 7 bases, and 10 bases separated the two germline ends. The CDR3 loop reads CASSFSARNEQFF. The CDR3 nucleotides read TGTGCCAGCAGCTTTTCCGCGAGGAATGAGCAGTTCTTC. Together with reference TRBV11-2 and TRBJ2-1, the CDR3 gives the full variable domain: EAGVAQSPRYKIIEKRQSVAFWCNPISGHATLYWYQQILGQGPKLLIQFQNNGVVDDSQLPKDRFSAERLKGVDSTLKIQPAKLEDSAVYLCASSFSARNEQFFGPGTRLTVL.

The chain combines TRBV12-3 or TRBV12-4 with TRBJ2-1; D is ambiguous. CDR3 size: 14 residues. V lost 5 bases and J 3 bases, leaving 11 bases between the germline ends. CDR3 DNA: TGTGCCAGCAGTGTTCTCGACAACTACAATGAGCAGTTCTTC. This codes for CASSVLDNYNEQFF.

In this sample, this clonotype turned up a few times. The J gene is TRBJ2-7, the V gene TRBV7-2; D may correspond to TRBD1 or TRBD2 (5 bases each). Germline CDR1 and CDR2: SGHTA and FQGNSA. Between the trimmed V and J ends, which lost 0 bases and 4 bases, there was a span of 10 bases. CDR3 length: 14 amino acids. CDR3 sequence: CASSLARGEYEQYF. The DNA for the CDR3 is TGTGCCAGCAGCTTAGCGAGGGGAGAATACGAGCAGTACTTC.

This chain uses TRBV12-3 or TRBV12-4 with TRBJ2-1, with 8 bases that match TRBD2. The CDR3 sequence is 14 residues long. The trim removed 6 bases at V and 6 bases at J, leaving 7 bases unmatched. CDR3 region: CASSHGLASNEQFF. CDR3 sequence (DNA): TGTGCCAGCAGCCATGGACTAGCAAGCAATGAGCAGTTCTTC.

This clonotype was found once. One end of the junction does not line up with germline, which may come from a read error. The chain is built from TRBV12-3 or TRBV12-4 and TRBJ1-5; a weak D match, TRBD1 (5 bases). The CDR3 contains 14 residues. The CDR3, as DNA: TGTGCCGGCAGTAAGGACACAAACAATCAGCCCCAGCATTTT. The encoded protein is CAGSKDTNNQPQHF.

The V call is TRBV7-9, the J call TRBJ2-2; D might be TRBD2 (5 bases). The CDR3 length is 14 residues. Germline V CDR1 and CDR2: SEHNR, FQNEAQ (reference sequence). The V gene lost 3 bases and the J gene lost 4 bases, with 9 bases spanning the gap. The CDR3 sequence: CASSFSRATGELFF. Written as DNA, the CDR3 is TGTGCCAGCAGCTTCTCGCGGGCCACCGGGGAGCTGTTTTTT.

V usage is TRBV15 and J usage is TRBJ1-2, with no clear D. The CDR3 totals 15 residues. The germline gives CDR1 LNHNV, CDR2 YYDKDF (reference sequence). V lost 1 base to trimming and J lost 4 bases, with 13 bases between them. The CDR3 protein is CATSRADYRLYGYTF. As DNA, the CDR3 is TGTGCCACCAGCAGAGCTGACTACCGCCTCTATGGCTACACCTTC. The complete variable domain, with remaining parts taken from reference TRBV15 and TRBJ1-2, reads DAMVIQNPRYQVTQFGKPVTLSCSQTLNHNVMYWYQQKSSQAPKLLFHYYDKDFNNEADTPDNFQSRRPNTSFCFLDIRSPGLGDTAMYLCATSRADYRLYGYTFGSGTRLTVV.

This clonotype came up a few times. The chain has TRBV7-9 and TRBJ1-4; a possible D gene is TRBD1 (5 bases). The CDR3 is 14 amino acids. Germline V CDR1 and CDR2: SEHNR, FQNEAQ (reference sequence). The ends were cut back, 4 bases at V and 4 bases at J, with 10 bases in the middle. The CDR3 is CASSWTTDNEKLFF. The CDR3 DNA reads TGTGCCAGCAGCTGGACGACAGATAATGAAAAACTGTTTTTT.

In the case of this clonotype: The junction departs from germline at one end; a sequencing error may be responsible. The chain carries TRBV7-9 and TRBJ2-5, with 11 positions matching TRBD1. The CDR3 runs to 15 residues. Germline V lookup: CDR1 SEHNR, CDR2 FQNEAQ (reference sequence). CDR3 nucleotides: TGTGCCAACAGCCCCGGACAGGGGGCATCGGAGACCCAGTACTTC. It translates to CANSPGQGASETQYF.

The V gene is TRBV12-3 or TRBV12-4, the J gene TRBJ2-7, with 11 bases lining up with TRBD2. TRBJ2-5 explains the end of the DNA better; the J call may be wrong. The CDR3 is 16 residues long. The CDR3: CASRLGLAGQGETQYF. The CDR3 DNA reads as TGTGCCAGCAGACTCGGACTAGCGGGCCAGGGGGAGACCCAGTACTTC.

This clonotype was detected only a few times. The chain uses TRBV6-5 and TRBJ2-1, with 11 bases lining up with TRBD2. Germline CDR1 reads MNHEY; CDR2 reads SVGAGI. The CDR3 is 15 amino acids. Trimming removed 6 bases from V and 5 bases from J; junction bases left unmatched: 6. As DNA, the CDR3 is TGTGCCAGCAGAGCTCTGACTAGCGGGAACAATGAGCAGTTCTTC. Residues: CASRALTSGNNEQFF.

The chain has TRBV7-2 and TRBJ1-4, with D perhaps TRBD1 (5 bases). Germline loops: CDR1 SGHTA, CDR2 FQGNSA. V was trimmed by 5 bases and J by 0 bases, leaving 13 bases between them. The CDR3 extends over 16 amino acids. The CDR3 sequence: CASSRGPRATNEKLFF. Written as DNA, the CDR3 is TGTGCCAGCAGCAGGGGACCGAGGGCAACTAATGAAAAACTGTTTTTT.

V and J are TRBV7-2 and TRBJ1-2, with TRBD1 as a possible D gene (5 bases). CDR1 and CDR2 (germline): SGHTA, FQGNSA. There are 17 residues in the CDR3. V lost 1 base and J 8 bases, leaving 23 bases between the germline ends. CDR3 coding DNA: TGTGCCAGCAGCTTAGGAAGACGAGGCTTCCAGGGAGGGGGCTACACCTTC. As protein: CASSLGRRGFQGGGYTF.

This chain links TRBV7-9 with TRBJ1-1; D unresolved. This CDR3 region has 13 residues. In germline, CDR1 is SEHNR, CDR2 FQNEAQ (reference sequence). The V end was cut by 3 bases, the J end by 4 bases, with 9 bases between. In nucleotides, the CDR3 is TGTGCCAGCAGCTTCCCTGAGGCCACTGAAGCTTTCTTT. Translated, it gives CASSFPEATEAFF.

The V and J genes are TRBV6-6 and TRBJ2-3, with D unclear. Germline lookup yields CDR1 MNHNY and CDR2 SVGAGI (reference sequence). This CDR3 has 13 residues. Trimming took 8 bases from V and 3 from J, leaving 12 bases between them. CDR3 region: CASGTQQTDTQYF. As DNA, the CDR3 is TGTGCCAGCGGTACCCAGCAGACAGATACGCAGTATTTT.

The chain joins TRBV20-1 to TRBJ2-5, with 8 positions matching TRBD1. The CDR3 extends over 18 amino acids. Trimming took 3 bases from V and 1 from J; bases not matched to a gene: 16. CDR1 is DFQATT and CDR2 is SNEGSKA in the germline V gene (reference sequence). CDR3 sequence: CSARTWTGMEGSQETQYF. DNA of the CDR3: TGCAGTGCTAGGACATGGACAGGGATGGAAGGGAGCCAAGAGACCCAGTACTTC.

This clonotype was observed a few times. This chain connects TRBV7-9 to TRBJ1-4, with 8 bases aligning to TRBD1. The CDR3 runs 15 residues. Germline CDR1 reads SEHNR; CDR2 reads FQNEAQ (reference sequence). The V segment lost 3 bases and the J segment 5 bases; nucleotides outside the gene matches: 5. The CDR3 nucleotides read TGTGCCAGCAGCTTCCCCGGGACAGGAAATGAAAAACTGTTTTTT. This translates into CASSFPGTGNEKLFF.

This clonotype was observed at least ten times. The CDR3: CASSLARLYSYEQYF. For the CDR3, the DNA is TGTGCCAGCAGTTTAGCCAGATTGTACTCCTACGAGCAGTACTTC. This rearrangement joins TRBV12-3 or TRBV12-4 to TRBJ2-7; D remains ambiguous. The CDR3 runs to 15 residues. V was trimmed by 0 bases and J by 0 bases, leaving 9 bases between them.

The gene calls are TRBV6-2 or TRBV6-3 and TRBJ2-1, with D perhaps matching TRBD2 (6 bases). CDR1 is MNHEY, CDR2 SVGEGT, per germline. The CDR3 extends over 12 amino acids. Trimming left V 6 bases short and J 9 bases short, with 12 bases between. The CDR3 nucleotides read TGTGCCAGCAGATCGACTAGTGGTGAGCAGTTCTTC. Encoded protein: CASRSTSGEQFF.

The gene calls are TRBV4-1 and TRBJ2-1, with 8 bases that match TRBD2. The CDR3 length is 16 residues. Looked up from germline, CDR1 is MGHRA and CDR2 is YSYEKL. V shed 2 bases, J shed 4 bases, and the junction held 7 bases outside the gene matches. In nucleotides, the CDR3 is TGCGCCAGCAGCCAACCCCGACTAGCGCGATACAATGAGCAGTTCTTC. Protein sequence: CASSQPRLARYNEQFF.

This clonotype has a handful of counts. This chain joins TRBV7-2 and TRBJ2-3; 12 bases agree with TRBD2. Looked up from germline, CDR1 is SGHTA and CDR2 is FQGNSA. Germline trimming cut 5 bases from V and 6 bases from J; bases unmatched to any gene: 12. This CDR3 is 17 amino acids long. The CDR3 sequence: CASSRGLAGFLSDTQYF. CDR3 coding DNA: TGTGCCAGCAGCCGGGGACTAGCGGGCTTCCTTAGCGATACGCAGTATTTT. Full variable domain (rest looked up from reference TRBV7-2 and TRBJ2-3): GAGVSQSPSNKVTEKGKDVELRCDPISGHTALYWYRQSLGQGLEFLIYFQGNSAPDKSGLPSDRFSAERTGGSVSTLTIQRTQQEDSAVYLCASSRGLAGFLSDTQYFGPGTRLTVL.

The chain is built from TRBV12-3 or TRBV12-4 and TRBJ2-3; TRBD2 agrees at 7 bases. V trimming: 4 bases; J trimming: 15 bases; junction bases outside the gene matches: 19. The length of the CDR3 is 15 residues. The CDR3 is CASSSATSFTDMQYF. CDR3 bases: TGTGCCAGCAGTTCCGCGACTAGCTTCACAGATATGCAATATTTT.

The gene calls are TRBV9 and TRBJ1-2; D not certain. The V gene lost 4 bases and the J gene lost 2 bases, with 18 bases spanning the gap. The V gene's germline CDR1 is SGDLS and CDR2 YYNGEE. The CDR3 is 16 amino acids. Here the CDR3 reads CASSPRTDGVNYGYTF. The CDR3 nucleotides read TGTGCCAGCAGCCCACGTACGGACGGGGTCAACTATGGCTACACCTTC. Full variable domain (missing parts from reference TRBV9 and TRBJ1-2): DSGVTQTPKHLITATGQRVTLRCSPRSGDLSVYWYQQSLDQGLQFLIQYYNGEERAKGNILERFSAQQFPDLHSELNLSSLELGDSALYFCASSPRTDGVNYGYTFGSGTRLTVV.